The 26 T cell receptor beta chains given below trace back to one sample, sequenced in a study of neurological immune-mediated disorders. TCRdb processed the 5' RACE reads anew with MiXCR; each CDR3 protein has one entry. The sample records some 50,000 distinct CDR3 sequences, around 2% being singletons. Sequenced sample: PBMCs. These receptors originate from a woman aged 40 to 55 with multiple sclerosis.

This clonotype appeared many times. The CDR3 DNA is TGCAGTGCTACGGAGAGGGGGGGATTCAATGAGCAGTTCTTC. It yields the protein CSATERGGFNEQFF. The chain recombines TRBV20-1 with TRBJ2-1, with D possibly TRBD2 on 7 matching bases. The V gene's germline CDR1 is DFQATT and CDR2 SNEGSKA (reference sequence). V was cut by 4 bases and J by 6 bases, with 16 bases left in between. This CDR3 has 14 residues.

This clonotype occurred many times. This chain uses TRBV20-1 with TRBJ2-7, with a weak D call TRBD2 (6 bases). CDR3 length equals 12 residues. The germline gives CDR1 DFQATT, CDR2 SNEGSKA (reference sequence). Trimming left V 5 bases short and J 5 bases short, with 13 bases between. Written as DNA, the CDR3 is TGCAGTGCTTCCGGCGGGGCGGACGAGCAGTACTTC. This sequence encodes CSASGGADEQYF.

This clonotype was observed at least ten times. V usage is TRBV5-1 and J usage is TRBJ2-3; TRBD2 aligns across 7 bases. The CDR3 covers 15 residues. V trimming: 5 bases; J trimming: 3 bases; junction bases outside the gene matches: 9. The germline gives CDR1 SGHRS, CDR2 YFSETQ. Written as DNA, the CDR3 is TGCGCCAGCAGGGGGAGGGACGGTCGAACAGATACGCAGTATTTT. It specifies CASRGRDGRTDTQYF.

This clonotype was counted many times. V usage is TRBV20-1 and J usage is TRBJ2-1; D is unclear. V lost 5 bases and J lost 7, with 6 bases in between. This CDR3 has 10 amino acids. The germline CDR1 and CDR2 sequences are DFQATT and SNEGSKA (reference sequence). The CDR3 loop reads CSALGNEQFF. The CDR3 DNA reads as TGCAGTGCTTTGGGGAATGAGCAGTTCTTC.

This clonotype has at least ten counts. This sequence joins TRBV6-5 and TRBJ2-7; D possibly uses TRBD1 or TRBD2 (5 bases each). Trimming took off 3 bases at V and 8 bases at J, with 8 bases between the two ends. The germline V gene encodes CDR1 MNHEY and CDR2 SVGAGI. The CDR3 extends over 11 amino acids. In DNA, the CDR3 is TGTGCCAGCAGTTATGGGGGACAGCAGTACTTC. Translating it yields CASSYGGQQYF.

This clonotype has ten or more counts. The V and J genes are TRBV25-1 and TRBJ1-1; TRBD1 matches at 7 bases. After removal of 4 bases from V and 6 bases from J, the junction contained 8 bases not matched to a gene. The CDR3 has 14 residues. Germline CDR1 MGHDK, CDR2 SYGVNS. CDR3 sequence (DNA): TGTGCCAGCAGTGCTCAGGGGGGATCAGCTGAAGCTTTCTTT. Residues: CASSAQGGSAEAFF.

This clonotype was counted many times. The chain links TRBV7-9 to TRBJ2-3; 9 positions match TRBD1. The CDR3 sequence is 16 residues long. The trim removed 5 bases at V and 2 bases at J, leaving 8 bases unmatched. CDR1 is SEHNR and CDR2 is FQNEAQ in the germline V gene (reference sequence). CDR3 region: CASSPTGGLDTDTQYF. The CDR3 DNA follows: TGTGCCAGCAGCCCAACAGGGGGCTTGGACACAGATACGCAGTATTTT.

This clonotype was counted at least ten times. V usage is TRBV7-7 and J usage is TRBJ2-2, with D uncertain. CDR3 length: 13 residues. V lost 5 bases, J lost 1 base, and 5 bases lay in between. Germline V gene lookup returns CDR1 SSHAT and CDR2 FNYEAQ (reference sequence). Here the CDR3 reads CASSHGNTGELFF. The CDR3 DNA follows: TGTGCCAGCAGCCACGGGAACACCGGGGAGCTGTTTTTT.

This clonotype was recorded many times. The CDR3 DNA follows: TGCAGTGCACACCGAACCACTGAAGCTTTCTTT. It specifies CSAHRTTEAFF. V is TRBV20-1 and J is TRBJ1-1; no clear D gene. Germline CDR1 and CDR2: DFQATT and SNEGSKA (reference sequence). Trimming removed 6 bases at V and 4 bases at J, with 9 bases between. The CDR3 extends over 11 amino acids.

In its sample, this clonotype was seen many times. The chain combines TRBV5-6 with TRBJ1-2, with TRBD1 matching 9 bases. This CDR3 comprises 13 residues. Germline V gives CDR1 SGHDT, CDR2 YYEEEE. The V and J ends lost 4 bases and 4 bases, in that order; junction bases with no gene match: 2. The CDR3: CASSGTGLYGYTF. The CDR3 DNA follows: TGTGCCAGCAGCGGGACAGGGCTCTATGGCTACACCTTC.

This clonotype was found many times. J is TRBJ1-1 and V is TRBV6-5, with D perhaps TRBD1 (5 bases). The CDR3 consists of 16 residues. From germline, CDR1 is MNHEY and CDR2 SVGAGI. V gave up 1 base and J gave up 0 bases, with 12 bases separating them. The CDR3 DNA reads TGTGCCAGCAGTTACTTTTCCGGGACGCTGAACACTGAAGCTTTCTTT. Encoded protein: CASSYFSGTLNTEAFF.

This clonotype has a count of ten or more. The V gene is TRBV7-7, the J gene TRBJ2-2; D unclear. The V gene's germline CDR1 is SSHAT and CDR2 FNYEAQ (reference sequence). The CDR3 consists of 13 residues. Trimming took 5 bases from V and 5 from J, leaving 9 bases between them. Here the CDR3 reads CASSRSETGELFF. The DNA of the CDR3 is TGTGCCAGCAGCCGTTCAGAGACCGGGGAGCTGTTTTTT.

This clonotype was detected many times. The chain joins TRBV20-1 to TRBJ1-2; 9 bases agree with TRBD1. The CDR3 is made up of 15 amino acids. The V and J ends lost 1 base and 2 bases, in that order; junction bases with no gene match: 5. CDR1 and CDR2 (germline): DFQATT, SNEGSKA (reference sequence). CDR3 sequence reads: CSARAAGQGNYGYTF. CDR3 DNA: TGCAGTGCTAGAGCCGCGGGACAGGGAAACTATGGCTACACCTTC.

At least ten counts were recorded for this clonotype. This chain connects TRBV18 to TRBJ1-6; D is uncertain. Per germline, CDR1 KGHSH and CDR2 LQKENI. The V end was cut by 2 bases, the J end by 3 bases, with 8 bases between. The CDR3 has 15 residues. The DNA of the CDR3 is TGTGCCAGCTCACCAAGCCAGGTCTATAATTCACCCCTCCACTTT. Translation gives CASSPSQVYNSPLHF.

This clonotype has ten or more counts. The V and J genes are TRBV5-1 and TRBJ2-1; TRBD1 matches at 9 bases. The junction had 11 bases not matched to a gene; V was cut back by 7 bases and J by 3 bases. CDR1 SGHRS and CDR2 YFSETQ come from the germline V gene. This CDR3 contains 16 residues. CDR3 DNA: TGCGCCAGCTACAAGGAGGGACAGGGCCTCTACAATGAGCAGTTCTTC. This encodes CASYKEGQGLYNEQFF.

This clonotype was seen at least ten times. DNA for the CDR3: TGCAGTGCCACTAGCGGGTCCGGGGAGCTGTTTTTT. Its protein product is CSATSGSGELFF. The genes are TRBV20-1 and TRBJ2-2; 9 nucleotides match TRBD2. Germline V gives CDR1 DFQATT, CDR2 SNEGSKA (reference sequence). The CDR3 sequence is 12 residues long. J gave up 6 bases and V 6 bases, and 2 bases lay outside the gene matches.

This clonotype was seen at least ten times. The chain employs TRBV20-1 and TRBJ1-1; D remains unclear. CDR1 is DFQATT and CDR2 is SNEGSKA in the germline V gene (reference sequence). This CDR3 has 14 amino acids. V dropped 3 bases and J dropped 0 bases, with 11 bases sitting between them. In DNA form, the CDR3 reads TGCAGTGCTAGGGGTACCCAATTGAACACTGAAGCTTTCTTT. Protein: CSARGTQLNTEAFF.

This clonotype was observed many times. The CDR3 loop is CSAGGAGIEQYF. The DNA of the CDR3 is TGCAGTGCTGGAGGGGCAGGGATCGAGCAGTACTTC. V usage is TRBV20-1 and J usage is TRBJ2-7, with D perhaps TRBD2 (6 bases). Germline V gene data show CDR1 as DFQATT and CDR2 as SNEGSKA (reference sequence). This CDR3 has 12 residues. V lost 5 bases and J 6 bases, leaving 14 bases between the germline ends.

Many counts were recorded for this clonotype. The rearrangement joins TRBV5-1 to TRBJ1-1, with 10 bases identical to TRBD1. J gave up 3 bases and V 2 bases, and 7 bases lay outside the gene matches. The CDR3 has 16 amino acids. Germline V gene lookup returns CDR1 SGHRS and CDR2 YFSETQ. The CDR3 DNA sequence: TGCGCCAGCAGCTTAGCTACCGGGACAGGGGACACTGAAGCTTTCTTT. As protein: CASSLATGTGDTEAFF. Together with reference TRBV5-1 and TRBJ1-1, the CDR3 gives the full variable domain: KAGVTQTPRYLIKTRGQQVTLSCSPISGHRSVSWYQQTPGQGLQFLFEYFSETQRNKGNFPGRFSGRQFSNSRSEMNVSTLELGDSALYLCASSLATGTGDTEAFFGQGTRLTVV.

This clonotype was found many times. This chain joins TRBV3-1 and TRBJ2-6; D is undetermined. Germline CDR1 reads LGHDT; CDR2 reads YNNKEL (reference sequence). With 0 bases removed from V and 0 bases from J, the gap between germline ends came to 6 bases. CDR3 length: 16 amino acids. The CDR3 is CASSQEVGSGANVLTF. For the CDR3, the DNA is TGTGCCAGCAGCCAAGAGGTGGGCTCTGGGGCCAACGTCCTGACTTTC.

The table lists this clonotype with many counts. This chain connects TRBV20-1 to TRBJ2-7; D perhaps matches TRBD1 (6 bases). This CDR3 has 16 residues. CDR1 DFQATT and CDR2 SNEGSKA come from the germline V gene (reference sequence). The V end lost 0 bases, the J end lost 2 bases, and 17 bases lay between the germline ends. The DNA for the CDR3 is TGCAGTGCTAGAGACCAGGACAGCTGGAACACCTACGAGCAGTACTTC. Encoded protein: CSARDQDSWNTYEQYF.

The sample holds many counts of this clonotype. The chain is built from TRBV5-6 and TRBJ2-4; D is possibly TRBD2 (6 bases). The V and J ends lost 4 bases and 8 bases respectively, with 13 bases between them. Germline V gene data show CDR1 as SGHDT and CDR2 as YYEEEE. This CDR3 has 13 amino acids. CDR3 DNA: TGTGCCAGCAGCGCCAGGAGGGGTGACATTCAGTACTTC. Its protein product is CASSARRGDIQYF.

This clonotype has ten or more counts. The chain has TRBV20-1 and TRBJ2-7, with 9 bases matching TRBD1. The CDR3 extends over 15 amino acids. The V gene end was trimmed by 3 bases and the J gene end by 4 bases; junction bases not matched to a gene: 10. Germline V gene lookup returns CDR1 DFQATT and CDR2 SNEGSKA (reference sequence). CDR3 region: CSARKPETGGYEQYF. DNA of the CDR3: TGCAGTGCTAGGAAACCGGAGACAGGGGGATACGAGCAGTACTTC.

This clonotype was counted ten times or more. The CDR3 is CASSVYRDRDDTQYF. The CDR3 bases are TGTGCCAGCAGCGTCTATCGGGACAGGGACGATACGCAGTATTTT. This sequence joins TRBV7-9 and TRBJ2-3; 9 positions agree with TRBD1. The CDR3 spans 15 residues. From germline, CDR1 is SEHNR and CDR2 FQNEAQ (reference sequence). V trimming: 5 bases; J trimming: 6 bases; junction bases outside the gene matches: 9.

Ten or more counts support this clonotype. One junction end does not reproduce the germline sequence, and a read error may be involved. V and J are TRBV15 and TRBJ1-2; TRBD1 might be the D (5 bases). The V gene's germline CDR1 is LNHNV and CDR2 YYDKDF (reference sequence). The length of the CDR3 is 13 residues. CDR3 in DNA: TGTGCCACCAGCAAACATACGAGGGGAATAAGGATCTTC. Translating gives CATSKHTRGIRIF.

There are a few counts of this clonotype. J is TRBJ2-3 and V is TRBV6-5; TRBD2 might be the D (5 bases). Trimming stripped 2 bases from V and 3 bases from J, with 9 bases between. This CDR3 is 14 amino acids long. Per the germline V gene, CDR1 is MNHEY and CDR2 is SVGAGI. CDR3 protein: CASSYGRRTDTQYF. The DNA for the CDR3 is TGTGCCAGCAGTTACGGAAGGAGGACAGATACGCAGTATTTT.